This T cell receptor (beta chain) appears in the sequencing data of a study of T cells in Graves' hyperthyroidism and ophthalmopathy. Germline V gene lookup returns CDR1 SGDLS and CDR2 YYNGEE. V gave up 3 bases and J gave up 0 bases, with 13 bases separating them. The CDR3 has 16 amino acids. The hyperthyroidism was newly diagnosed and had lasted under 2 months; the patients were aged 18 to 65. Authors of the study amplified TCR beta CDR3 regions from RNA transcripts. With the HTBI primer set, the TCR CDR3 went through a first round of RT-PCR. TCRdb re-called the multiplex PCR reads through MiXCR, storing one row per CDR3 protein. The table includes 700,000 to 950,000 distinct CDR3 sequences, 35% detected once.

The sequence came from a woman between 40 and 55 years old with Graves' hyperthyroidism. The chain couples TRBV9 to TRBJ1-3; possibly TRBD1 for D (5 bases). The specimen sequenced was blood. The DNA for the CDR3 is TGTGCCAGCAGCGCCAGGGTTGGAGTCTCTGGAAACACCATATATTTT. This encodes CASSARVGVSGNTIYF.